This TCR beta chain was profiled in a study of cytomegalovirus exposure and HLA in healthy donors. The PCR had 60 Vbeta and 13 Jbeta primers. Profiled with immunoSEQ multiplex PCR; TCRdb holds only in-frame clones, not every one. The sample has under 200,000 clones; less than 75% are singletons. CDR3 length: 14 amino acids. In germline, CDR1 is SGHVS, CDR2 FQNEAQ. The V and J ends lost 5 bases and 6 bases respectively, with 11 bases between them. This clonotype was sampled from a girl aged 10-17 years in good health and CMV-seronegative. The chain has TRBV7-8 and TRBJ1-6; D is uncertain. The sequenced sample consisted of PBMCs. CDR3 sequence (DNA): TGTGCCAGCAGCCTGAACAGTCGTAATTCACCCCTCCACTTT. It encodes CASSLNSRNSPLHF.